Included here is one T cell receptor beta chain sequence, with context. Its antigen specificity is not known. Base qualities are missing; no much larger clone stands one base away. The data were obtained in a study of T cell responses to AZD1222 COVID-19 vaccine (dated by TCRdb to 2020 to 2023). A note on the overall study: Because spike-specific TCR depth and breadth did not differ between the two schedules, AZD1222 recipients who got a second dose at roughly 4 weeks were pooled with those who got a second dose at roughly 12 weeks. A total of approximately 240 trial participants underwent TCR sequencing, of whom some 210 received two doses of AZD1222 and about 26 received two doses of the MenACWY control vaccine. Enrollment into the trials was organized by age into subgroups of 18-55, 56-69 and 70-plus years, and those subgroups contained about 160, 30 and 59 TCR-sequenced participants, respectively. Summary of the overall study and its limitations: The 56-69-year group was small, and its depth increase did not reach significance, likely because of low power. After two AZD1222 doses, both the breadth and the depth of spike-specific TCRs were significantly higher than at day 0 and than in MenACWY recipients. Reportedly, close to half of the unique spike-specific TCRs recognized epitopes lying outside the regions that are mutated in the B.1.351 and B.1.1.7 variants. Participants were mostly white British and included more females than males, and it was suggested by the authors that clonal diversity may have been underestimated. Only a handful of AZD1222 recipients were SARS-CoV-2 seropositive at baseline, limiting conclusions about previously exposed vaccinees. The vaccine-associated CD4 TCRs covered the entire spike protein, and the dominant responses fell in regions 160-218 and 743-854. Because no samples from the day 14 peak response were available, repertoires could be characterized only after the peak T cell response.

Taken from cysteine to phenylalanine, the CDR3 has 14 residues. Just the 42-base CDR3 DNA is kept, in frame starting at base 1. Trimming costs V 3 bases and J 0 bases, and their ends lie 8 bases apart. As encoded in the germline V gene, CDR1 is SGHAT while CDR2 is FQNNGV. This specimen's time point label, interpreted: baseline before first vaccination. Vaccinee samples were obtained from the UK trials COV001 and COV002, which included a single-blind randomized controlled phase 2/3 trial of AZD1222 (ChAdOx1 nCoV-19) in healthy adults. For TCRbeta chain sequencing, PBMC samples were collected from trial participants at day 0 and at day 28 after the second dose. The CDR3 regions of human TCRbeta chains were subjected to immunosequencing. The original methods were these. Repertoire TCRs were checked for matches against a reference library of SARS-CoV-2-specific TCRs that had been generated using the MIRA antigen-specificity platform. Breadth was defined as the fraction of unique TCRs that were SARS-CoV-2-associated. Depth was defined as the fraction of total T cells that were SARS-CoV-2-associated. Using the MIRA data, each spike-specific TCR was mapped to the spike region that the TCR reacts to and placed in a CD4 or CD8 class. Log10-transformed breadth and depth values were compared by one-way ANOVA with Sidak's multiple comparisons tests. TCRdb took this table from immuneACCESS and kept in-frame rearrangements with V and J called. Such tables lack part of the clones; where checked against another copy, unresolved V genes explain under half of the gap, and the rest is unexplained. That table furnishes V, J and clone size, whereas the DNA furnished D and trimming. A total of approximately 130,000 clones appear in this sample, around 92% of them only once. Jointly, the top ten make up under 1.2% of the sample.

Here the chain combines TRBV11-2 and TRBJ1-1, with the identity of the D gene unclear. This TCR was recovered from an adult in good health. Specimen: peripheral blood, collected on day 0 of AZD1222 vaccination. The DNA sequence follows: TGTGCCAGCAGCTTGGGCAGGATGAACACTGAAGCTTTCTTT. It is translated as CASSLGRMNTEAFF.